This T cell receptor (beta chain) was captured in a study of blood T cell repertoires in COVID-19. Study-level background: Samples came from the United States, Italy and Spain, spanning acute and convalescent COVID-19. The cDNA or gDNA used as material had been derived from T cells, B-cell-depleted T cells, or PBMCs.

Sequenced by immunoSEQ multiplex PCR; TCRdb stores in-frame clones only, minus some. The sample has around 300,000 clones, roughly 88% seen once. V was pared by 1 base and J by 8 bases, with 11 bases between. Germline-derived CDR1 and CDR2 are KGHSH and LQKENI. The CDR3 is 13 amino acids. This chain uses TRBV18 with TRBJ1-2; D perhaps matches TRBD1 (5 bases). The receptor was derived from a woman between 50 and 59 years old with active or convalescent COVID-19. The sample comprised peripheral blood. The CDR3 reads CASSPRGLSGYTF. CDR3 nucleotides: TGTGCCAGCTCACCACGGGGCCTATCCGGCTACACCTTC.